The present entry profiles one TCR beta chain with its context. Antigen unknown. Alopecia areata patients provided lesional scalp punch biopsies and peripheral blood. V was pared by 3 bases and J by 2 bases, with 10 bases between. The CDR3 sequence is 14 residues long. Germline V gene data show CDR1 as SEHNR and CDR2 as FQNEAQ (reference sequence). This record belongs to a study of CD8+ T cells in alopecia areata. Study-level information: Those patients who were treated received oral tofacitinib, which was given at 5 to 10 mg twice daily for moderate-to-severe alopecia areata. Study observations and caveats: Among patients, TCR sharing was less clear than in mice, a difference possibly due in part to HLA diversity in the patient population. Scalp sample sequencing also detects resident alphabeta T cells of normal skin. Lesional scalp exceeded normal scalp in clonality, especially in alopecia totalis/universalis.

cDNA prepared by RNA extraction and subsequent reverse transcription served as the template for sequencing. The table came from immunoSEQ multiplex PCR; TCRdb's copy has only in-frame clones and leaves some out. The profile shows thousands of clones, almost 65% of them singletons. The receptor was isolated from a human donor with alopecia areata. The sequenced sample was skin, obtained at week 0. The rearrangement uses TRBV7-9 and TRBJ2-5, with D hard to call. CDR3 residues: CASSLERAQETQYF. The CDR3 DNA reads TGTGCCAGCAGCTTGGAAAGGGCTCAAGAGACCCAGTACTTC. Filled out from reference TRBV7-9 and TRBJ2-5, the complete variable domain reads DTGVSQNPRHKITKRGQNVTFRCDPISEHNRLYWYRQTLGQGPEFLTYFQNEAQLEKSRLLSDRFSAERPKGSFSTLEIQRTEQGDSAMYLCASSLERAQETQYFGPGTRLLVL.